The clone carrying this T cell receptor beta chain was seen a handful of times. Its antigen is unknown. TCRdb's copy holds only in-frame clones and misses some; the assay was immunoSEQ multiplex PCR. This repertoire shows about 94,000 clones, around nine tenths found once; its top ten account for 0.5%. The sample originates from a study of graft-versus-host responses after intestinal transplantation. Overall study context: Among the recipients, transplants were multivisceral, liver-intestinal, or isolated intestinal. The whole recipient group had anti-thymocyte globulin induction followed by tacrolimus and steroids for roughly three years.

Points from the study as a whole: Peak circulating GvH clone levels were associated with early post-transplant HvG declines. GvH clones occurred in recipient marrow; some first appeared in ileum or blood.

The receptor was derived from a human donor who received an intestinal transplant. Source: unstimulated CD8+ T cells sorted from spleen or lymph node cells, taken before intestinal transplant.

CDR3 amino acids: CATQGAAASTDTQYF. DNA for the CDR3: TGTGCCACTCAGGGCGCGGCGGCTAGCACAGATACGCAGTATTTT. The J gene is TRBJ2-3, the V gene TRBV5-6; the D gene is possibly TRBD1 (5 bases). The V and J ends lost 9 bases and 0 bases respectively, with 17 bases between them. The CDR3 runs to 15 residues. In germline, CDR1 is SGHDT, CDR2 YYEEEE.